Included here is one T cell receptor beta chain sequence, with context. This record belongs to a study of shared T cell receptors in the human thymus. The CDR3 is 18 amino acids. CDR1 and CDR2 from the germline V gene are SGHRS and YFSETQ. V lost 4 bases, J lost 6 bases, and 13 bases stayed unmatched. Here immunoSEQ multiplex PCR was the method, and the copy in TCRdb shows in-frame clones only, minus some. Counted here are about 660,000 clones, 70% to 90% occurring once; the ten biggest clones make up approximately 0.011%. The sample was also linked to a second study, of human thymus T cells. According to that study: In corrective heart surgery, resections were taken, and these provided the thymus tissue.

The chain recombines TRBV5-1 with TRBJ2-2; 12 bases map to TRBD2. Input material: thymocytes. The sequence derives from a boy younger than two with a congenital heart defect. CDR3 amino acids: CASSGRLAGGPSAGELFF. For the CDR3, the DNA is TGCGCCAGCAGCGGACGTCTAGCGGGAGGGCCATCAGCCGGGGAGCTGTTTTTT.